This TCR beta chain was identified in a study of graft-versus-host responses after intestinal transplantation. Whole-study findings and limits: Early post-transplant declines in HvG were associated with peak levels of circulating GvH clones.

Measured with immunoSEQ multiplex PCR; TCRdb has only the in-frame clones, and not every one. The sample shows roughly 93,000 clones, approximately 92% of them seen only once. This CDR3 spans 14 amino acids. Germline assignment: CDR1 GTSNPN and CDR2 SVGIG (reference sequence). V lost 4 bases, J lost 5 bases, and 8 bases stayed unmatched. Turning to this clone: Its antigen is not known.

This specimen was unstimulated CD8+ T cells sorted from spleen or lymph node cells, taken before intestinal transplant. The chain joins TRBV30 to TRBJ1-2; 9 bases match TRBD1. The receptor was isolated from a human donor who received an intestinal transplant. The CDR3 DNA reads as TGTGCCTGGAACCAGGGACAGGGAATTTATGGCTACACCTTC. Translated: CAWNQGQGIYGYTF. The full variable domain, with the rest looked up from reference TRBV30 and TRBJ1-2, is SQTIHQWPATLVQPVGSPLSLECTVEGTSNPNLYWYRQAAGRGLQLLFYSVGIGQISSEVPQNLSASRPQDRQFILSSKKLLLSDSGFYLCAWNQGQGIYGYTFGSGTRLTVV.